The sample holds many counts of the clone carrying this T cell receptor beta chain. Its antigen is currently unknown. Each CDR3 protein gets one entry after TCRdb re-called the 5' RACE reads with MiXCR. The data hold about 430,000 distinct CDR3 sequences, with about 18% observed a single time. This entry is derived from a study of identical twins. Study observations and caveats: Not following the same donors, the study drew its conclusions from cross-sectional statistical analysis.

With 1 base removed from V and 7 bases from J, the gap between germline ends came to 10 bases. The V gene's germline CDR1 is SQVTM and CDR2 ANQGSEA. CDR3 length: 13 residues. The J gene is TRBJ1-4, the V gene TRBV29-1; tentatively, D is TRBD1 (5 bases). The source of this sequence is a middle-aged man in good health. Specimen: naive T cells sorted from blood. CDR3 sequence (DNA): TGCAGCGTTGAAGTCAGGGCAGGTGAAAAACTGTTTTTT. As protein: CSVEVRAGEKLFF.